The sequence of this T cell receptor (beta chain) was determined in a study of blood T cells in healthy people across ages. A second PCR, run for roughly 6 to 11 cycles, used a sample-barcoded 5' primer plus a J-beta primer mix. In TCRdb, the 5' RACE reads were re-called with MiXCR into one record per CDR3 protein. The sample has over 1,200,000 distinct CDR3 sequences; 55% to 75% are singletons. Whole-study findings and limits: The recorded TCR beta diversity per million T cells decreased in a roughly linear manner with age.

The sample providers were healthy Caucasian people from Russia, aged about 6 to 100. In this sample, this clonotype turned up once. Its antigen remains unidentified. Input material: blood. This TCR came from a man aged 18 to 29 in good health.

The CDR3 coding sequence is TGTGCCAGCAGCTTAGATTCGGACACTGAAGCTTTCTTT. Translation: CASSLDSDTEAFF. V and J are TRBV11-2 and TRBJ1-1; D call uncertain. Germline V CDR1 and CDR2: SGHAT, FQNNGV. V was clipped by 0 bases and J by 3 bases, with 5 bases between them. The CDR3 contains 13 residues. The variable domain in full, with the rest retrieved from reference TRBV11-2 and TRBJ1-1, is EAGVAQSPRYKIIEKRQSVAFWCNPISGHATLYWYQQILGQGPKLLIQFQNNGVVDDSQLPKDRFSAERLKGVDSTLKIQPAKLEDSAVYLCASSLDSDTEAFFGQGTRLTVV.